These 16 T cell receptor beta chains were all obtained from the same sample, sequenced in a study of cytomegalovirus exposure and HLA in healthy donors. PCR was performed using 60 Vbeta and 13 Jbeta primers. Method: immunoSEQ multiplex PCR; TCRdb's copy keeps in-frame clones and lacks some. Here the sample spans some 130,000 clones, about 82% being singletons. Sequencing input: PBMCs. The receptors here all came from a man younger than 45 in good health.

This chain links TRBV28 with TRBJ2-5; 7 bases map to TRBD2. CDR1 is MDHEN and CDR2 is SYDVKM in the germline V gene. CDR3 length: 12 amino acids. The CDR3 spells CAPGGNGETQYF. The CDR3 nucleotides read TGTGCTCCGGGGGGTAACGGAGAGACCCAGTACTTC.

This clone was counted only a few times. CDR3 protein: CASSPGLAGPRSYEQYF. CDR3 nucleotide sequence: TGTGCCAGCAGCCCCGGACTAGCGGGACCAAGGTCCTACGAGCAGTACTTC. The chain uses TRBV5-4 and TRBJ2-5; 12 nucleotides agree with TRBD2. The J call may be incorrect, as the DNA end agrees better with TRBJ2-7. Germline-derived CDR1 and CDR2 are SGHNT and YYREEE (reference sequence). The CDR3 has 17 amino acids.

Only one count was recorded for this clone. This chain uses TRBV2 with TRBJ1-2; 7 nucleotides agree with TRBD1. Germline V gene sequence: CDR1 SNHLY, CDR2 FYNNEI. CDR3 size: 12 residues. J was trimmed by 0 bases and V by 9 bases; bases with no gene match: 1. The CDR3 sequence: CARDRPNYGYTF. The DNA of the CDR3 is TGTGCCAGGGACAGGCCTAACTATGGCTACACCTTC. The variable domain in full, completed from reference TRBV2 and TRBJ1-2, reads EPEVTQTPSHQVTQMGQEVILRCVPISNHLYFYWYRQILGQKVEFLVSFYNNEISEKSEIFDDQFSVERPDGSNFTLKIRSTKLEDSAMYFCARDRPNYGYTFGSGTRLTVV.

The V call is TRBV13, the J call TRBJ2-7; no definite D call. This CDR3 is built from 15 residues. Trimming stripped 5 bases from V and 3 bases from J, with 17 bases between. CDR1 is PRHDT and CDR2 is FYEKMQ in the germline V gene (reference sequence). CDR3 amino acids: CASSPQNSPGYEQYF. CDR3 in DNA: TGTGCCAGCAGCCCCCAAAATAGCCCGGGCTACGAGCAGTACTTC.

The chain joins TRBV5-6 to TRBJ1-5; D uncertain. Germline values: CDR1 SGHDT, CDR2 YYEEEE. This CDR3 is built from 12 residues. Deletions cut 4 bases from V and 0 bases from J, with 2 bases between. The CDR3 sequence: CASSLSNQPQHF. In nucleotides, the CDR3 is TGTGCCAGCAGCCTTAGCAATCAGCCCCAGCATTTT. The variable domain in full, completed from reference TRBV5-6 and TRBJ1-5, reads DAGVTQSPTHLIKTRGQQVTLRCSPKSGHDTVSWYQQALGQGPQFIFQYYEEEERQRGNFPDRFSGHQFPNYSSELNVNALLLGDSALYLCASSLSNQPQHFGDGTRLSIL.

This chain uses TRBV2 with TRBJ2-1; the match to TRBD2 covers 7 bases. This CDR3 contains 15 residues. Trimming took 5 bases from V and 3 from J; bases not matched to a gene: 7. Germline CDR1 reads SNHLY; CDR2 reads FYNNEI. The CDR3 loop reads CASSSRGVNYNEQFF. The CDR3 nucleotides are TGTGCCAGCAGTTCCCGGGGGGTAAACTACAATGAGCAGTTCTTC.

A remark on this clone: At one boundary the junction diverges from the germline segment, which might be a read error. V is TRBV7-9 and J is TRBJ1-1; perhaps TRBD1 as D (6 bases). The germline V gene has CDR1 SEHNR and CDR2 FQNEAQ (reference sequence). The CDR3 spans 14 residues. The CDR3 is CSSLRTGLETEAFF. In DNA form, the CDR3 reads TGTTCCAGCCTTCGTACAGGGCTGGAGACTGAAGCTTTCTTT.

The chain is built from TRBV30 and TRBJ2-3, with 7 bases identical to TRBD1. Germline CDR1 is GTSNPN and CDR2 is SVGIG (reference sequence). The CDR3 totals 14 residues. Trimming at V came to 5 bases and at J to 4 bases, leaving 9 bases not matched to a gene. CDR3 region: CAWGEGGPADTQYF. For the CDR3, the DNA is TGTGCCTGGGGGGAAGGGGGCCCCGCAGATACGCAGTATTTT.

This chain joins TRBV19 and TRBJ2-1; TRBD2 matches 8 bases. The junction had 7 bases not matched to a gene; V was cut back by 3 bases and J by 3 bases. Germline loops: CDR1 LNHDA, CDR2 SQIVND (reference sequence). The CDR3 spans 16 residues. CDR3 in amino acids: CASSISGGALYNEQFF. The CDR3 DNA is TGTGCCAGTAGTATCTCCGGGGGGGCCCTCTACAATGAGCAGTTCTTC. The full variable domain, with the rest looked up from reference TRBV19 and TRBJ2-1, is DGGITQSPKYLFRKEGQNVTLSCEQNLNHDAMYWYRQDPGQGLRLIYYSQIVNDFQKGDIAEGYSVSREKKESFPLTVTSAQKNPTAFYLCASSISGGALYNEQFFGPGTRLTVL.

This chain links TRBV7-2 with TRBJ1-5; D is unclear. The length of the CDR3 is 15 residues. V lost 5 bases to trimming and J lost 4 bases, with 15 bases between them. CDR1 and CDR2 from the germline V gene are SGHTA and FQGNSA. The CDR3 protein is CASSTRTAQNQPQHF. CDR3 coding DNA: TGTGCCAGCAGCACCCGAACAGCCCAAAATCAGCCCCAGCATTTT.

V usage is TRBV6-5 and J usage is TRBJ2-7, with unresolved D. In germline, CDR1 is MNHEY, CDR2 SVGAGI. Trimming took off 2 bases at V and 5 bases at J, with 19 bases between the two ends. The CDR3 runs to 16 residues. Here the CDR3 DNA reads TGTGCCAGCAGTTACGGCCGGCAGAAGACCCGGGACGAGCAGTACTTC. This sequence encodes CASSYGRQKTRDEQYF.

This chain connects TRBV28 to TRBJ2-6, with D maybe TRBD1 (6 bases). Looked up from germline, CDR1 is MDHEN and CDR2 is SYDVKM. V gave up 2 bases and J gave up 2 bases, with 10 bases separating them. The CDR3 loop spans 16 amino acids. The CDR3 DNA follows: TGTGCCAGCAGTTTACCGACAGGTACTGGGGCCAACGTCCTGACTTTC. Translating gives CASSLPTGTGANVLTF.

V and J are TRBV12-5 and TRBJ2-7; D is possibly TRBD2 (5 bases). Trimming stripped 2 bases from V and 7 bases from J, with 6 bases between. Germline CDR1 reads LGHNT; CDR2 reads FRNRAP. The CDR3 is made up of 11 amino acids. CDR3 region: CASGLSGEQYF. CDR3 DNA: TGTGCTAGTGGTTTGTCGGGAGAGCAGTACTTC.

This chain uses TRBV11-2 with TRBJ2-3; 7 bases line up with TRBD1. Germline V gene sequence: CDR1 SGHAT, CDR2 FQNNGV. Unmatched junction bases numbered 8, after V lost 3 bases and J lost 2 bases. There are 16 residues in the CDR3. The CDR3 sequence: CASSLTGPSPTDTQYF. The DNA for the CDR3 is TGTGCCAGCAGCTTGACAGGGCCGAGCCCCACAGATACGCAGTATTTT. Complete variable domain (other parts from reference TRBV11-2 and TRBJ2-3): EAGVAQSPRYKIIEKRQSVAFWCNPISGHATLYWYQQILGQGPKLLIQFQNNGVVDDSQLPKDRFSAERLKGVDSTLKIQPAKLEDSAVYLCASSLTGPSPTDTQYFGPGTRLTVL.

The V and J genes are TRBV28 and TRBJ1-4; D not resolved. V lost 6 bases, J lost 2 bases, and 10 bases lay in between. This CDR3 is 14 amino acids long. Germline CDR1 reads MDHEN; CDR2 reads SYDVKM. The CDR3 spells CASSPGGTNEKLFF. The CDR3 DNA reads TGTGCCAGCAGCCCCGGCGGGACTAATGAAAAACTGTTTTTT.

The CDR3 spells CASRVASGVYNEQFF. CDR3 nucleotides: TGTGCCAGCAGGGTGGCTAGCGGGGTGTACAATGAGCAGTTCTTC. V is TRBV6-5 and J is TRBJ2-1; TRBD2 aligns across 9 bases. V lost 6 bases, J lost 4 bases, and 7 bases stayed unmatched. This CDR3 spans 15 amino acids. Germline loops: CDR1 MNHEY, CDR2 SVGAGI.